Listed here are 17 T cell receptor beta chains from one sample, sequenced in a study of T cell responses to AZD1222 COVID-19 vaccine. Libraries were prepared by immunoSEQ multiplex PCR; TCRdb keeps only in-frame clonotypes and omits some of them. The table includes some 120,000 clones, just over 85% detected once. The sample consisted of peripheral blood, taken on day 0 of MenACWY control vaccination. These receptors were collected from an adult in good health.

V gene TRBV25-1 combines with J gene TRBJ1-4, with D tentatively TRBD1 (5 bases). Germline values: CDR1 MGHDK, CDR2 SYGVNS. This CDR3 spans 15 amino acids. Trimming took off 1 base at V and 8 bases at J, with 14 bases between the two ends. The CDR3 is CASSEWGGRGEKLFF. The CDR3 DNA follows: TGTGCCAGCAGTGAATGGGGAGGGAGGGGAGAAAAACTGTTTTTT.

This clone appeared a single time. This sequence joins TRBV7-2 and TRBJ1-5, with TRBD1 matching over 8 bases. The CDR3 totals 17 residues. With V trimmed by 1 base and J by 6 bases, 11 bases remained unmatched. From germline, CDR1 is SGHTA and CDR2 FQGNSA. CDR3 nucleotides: TGTGCCAGCAGCTTAGGGCCCGACAGGGGAGTAGGTCAGCCCCAGCATTTT. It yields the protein CASSLGPDRGVGQPQHF.

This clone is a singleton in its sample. CDR3 loop: CASSANRAGLGVTGELFF. The CDR3 DNA sequence: TGTGCCAGCAGCGCAAATAGGGCGGGACTAGGCGTTACCGGGGAGCTGTTTTTT. The rearrangement joins TRBV7-6 to TRBJ2-2; 8 bases match TRBD2. The CDR3 is made up of 18 amino acids. Germline CDR1 and CDR2: SGHVS and FNYEAQ. Germline trimming cut 5 bases from V and 5 bases from J; bases unmatched to any gene: 16.

CDR3 bases: TGTGCCAGCAGCCCCGAGGGAGGGCGCTACGAGCAGTACTTC. It specifies CASSPEGGRYEQYF. The genes are TRBV7-9 and TRBJ2-7, with TRBD2 matching over 7 bases. Per germline, CDR1 SEHNR and CDR2 FQNEAQ (reference sequence). The CDR3 totals 14 residues. With V trimmed by 5 bases and J by 3 bases, 7 bases remained unmatched.

DNA for the CDR3: TGTGCCAGCAGTTTATCGCAGTTCTACGAGCAGTACTTC. It yields the protein CASSLSQFYEQYF. The chain joins TRBV12-3 or TRBV12-4 to TRBJ2-7; D gene unclear. The length of the CDR3 is 13 residues. V lost 2 bases and J lost 3, with 8 bases in between.

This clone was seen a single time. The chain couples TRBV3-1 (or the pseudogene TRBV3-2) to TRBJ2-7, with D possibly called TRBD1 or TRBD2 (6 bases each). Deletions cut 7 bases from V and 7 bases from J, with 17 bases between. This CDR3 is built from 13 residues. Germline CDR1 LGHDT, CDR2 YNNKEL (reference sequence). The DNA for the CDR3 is TGTGCCAGCACTACAGGGACTTTAAGGGAGCAGTACTTC. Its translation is CASTTGTLREQYF.

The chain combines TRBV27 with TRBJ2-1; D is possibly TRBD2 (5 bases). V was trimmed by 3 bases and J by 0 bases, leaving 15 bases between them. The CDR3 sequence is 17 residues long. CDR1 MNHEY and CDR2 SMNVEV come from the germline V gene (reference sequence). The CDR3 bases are TGTGCCAGCAGTTTGATGGGCAGCGGAAGCTCCTACAATGAGCAGTTCTTC. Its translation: CASSLMGSGSSYNEQFF.

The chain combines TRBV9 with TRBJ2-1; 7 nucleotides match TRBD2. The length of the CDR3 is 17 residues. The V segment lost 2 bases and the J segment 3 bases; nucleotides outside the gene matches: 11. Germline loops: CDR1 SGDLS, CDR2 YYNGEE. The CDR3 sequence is CASSVAPGRGIYNEQFF. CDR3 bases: TGTGCCAGCAGCGTCGCCCCCGGGCGGGGGATCTACAATGAGCAGTTCTTC. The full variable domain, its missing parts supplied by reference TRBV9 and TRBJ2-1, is DSGVTQTPKHLITATGQRVTLRCSPRSGDLSVYWYQQSLDQGLQFLIQYYNGEERAKGNILERFSAQQFPDLHSELNLSSLELGDSALYFCASSVAPGRGIYNEQFFGPGTRLTVL.

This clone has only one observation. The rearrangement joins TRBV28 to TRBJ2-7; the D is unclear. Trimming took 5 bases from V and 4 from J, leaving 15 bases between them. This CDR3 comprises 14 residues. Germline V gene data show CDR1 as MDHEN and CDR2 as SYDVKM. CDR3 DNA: TGTGCCAGCAGTCTCAGCCCTTCAGGATACGAGCAGTACTTC. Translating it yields CASSLSPSGYEQYF.

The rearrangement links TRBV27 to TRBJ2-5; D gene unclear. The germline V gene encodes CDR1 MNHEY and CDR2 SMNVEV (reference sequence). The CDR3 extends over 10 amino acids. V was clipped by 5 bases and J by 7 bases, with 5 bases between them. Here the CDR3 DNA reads TGTGCCAGCAGTCCCCCGACCCAGTACTTC. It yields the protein CASSPPTQYF.

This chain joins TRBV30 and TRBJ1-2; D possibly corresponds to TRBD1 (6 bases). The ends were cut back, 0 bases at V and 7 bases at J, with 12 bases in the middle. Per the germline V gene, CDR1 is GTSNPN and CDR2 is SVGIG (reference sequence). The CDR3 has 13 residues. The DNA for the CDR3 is TGTGCCTGGAGTGTCGAACAGGGTTCTGGCTACACCTTC. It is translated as CAWSVEQGSGYTF.

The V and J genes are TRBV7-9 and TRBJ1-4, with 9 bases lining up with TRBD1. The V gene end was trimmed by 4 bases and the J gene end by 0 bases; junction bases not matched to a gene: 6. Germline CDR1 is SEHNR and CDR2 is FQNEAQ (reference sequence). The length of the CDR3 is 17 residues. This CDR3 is CASSYRDRVSTNEKLFF. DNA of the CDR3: TGTGCCAGCAGCTACCGGGACAGGGTTTCAACTAATGAAAAACTGTTTTTT.

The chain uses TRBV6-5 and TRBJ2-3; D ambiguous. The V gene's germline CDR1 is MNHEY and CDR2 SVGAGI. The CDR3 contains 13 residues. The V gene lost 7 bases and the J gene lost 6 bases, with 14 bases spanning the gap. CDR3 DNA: TGTGCCAGCATCGGCCCGAATTGGGATACGCAGTATTTT. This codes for CASIGPNWDTQYF.

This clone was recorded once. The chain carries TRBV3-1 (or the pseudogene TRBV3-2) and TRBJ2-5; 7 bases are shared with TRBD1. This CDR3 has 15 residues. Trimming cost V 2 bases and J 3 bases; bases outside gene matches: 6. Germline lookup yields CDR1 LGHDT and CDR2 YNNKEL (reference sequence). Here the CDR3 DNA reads TGTGCCAGCAGCCAACGGACAGGCCAAAAAGAGACCCAGTACTTC. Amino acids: CASSQRTGQKETQYF.

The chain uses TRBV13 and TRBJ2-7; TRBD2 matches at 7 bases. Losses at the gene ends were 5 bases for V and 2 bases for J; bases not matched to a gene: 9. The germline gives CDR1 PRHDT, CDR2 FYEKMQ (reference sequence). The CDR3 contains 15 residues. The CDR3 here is CASSTGTTHTYEQYF. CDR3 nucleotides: TGTGCCAGCAGCACCGGGACTACGCACACCTACGAGCAGTACTTC. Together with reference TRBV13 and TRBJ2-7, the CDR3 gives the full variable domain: AAGVIQSPRHLIKEKRETATLKCYPIPRHDTVYWYQQGPGQDPQFLISFYEKMQSDKGSIPDRFSAQQFSDYHSELNMSSLELGDSALYFCASSTGTTHTYEQYFGPGTRLTVT.

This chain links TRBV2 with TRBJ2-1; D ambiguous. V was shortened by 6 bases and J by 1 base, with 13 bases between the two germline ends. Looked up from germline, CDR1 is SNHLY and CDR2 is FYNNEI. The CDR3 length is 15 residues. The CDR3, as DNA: TGTGCCAGCAGGGTCTTCAAGTGGTCCTACAATGAGCAGTTCTTC. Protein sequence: CASRVFKWSYNEQFF.

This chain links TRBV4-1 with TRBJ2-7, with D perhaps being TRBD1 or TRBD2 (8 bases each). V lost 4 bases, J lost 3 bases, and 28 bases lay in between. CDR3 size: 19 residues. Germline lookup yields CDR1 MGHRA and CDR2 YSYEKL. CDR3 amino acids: CASSPGPGAGGQGRYEQYF. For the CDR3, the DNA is TGCGCCAGCAGCCCGGGACCGGGCGCGGGAGGACAGGGACGCTACGAGCAGTACTTC.